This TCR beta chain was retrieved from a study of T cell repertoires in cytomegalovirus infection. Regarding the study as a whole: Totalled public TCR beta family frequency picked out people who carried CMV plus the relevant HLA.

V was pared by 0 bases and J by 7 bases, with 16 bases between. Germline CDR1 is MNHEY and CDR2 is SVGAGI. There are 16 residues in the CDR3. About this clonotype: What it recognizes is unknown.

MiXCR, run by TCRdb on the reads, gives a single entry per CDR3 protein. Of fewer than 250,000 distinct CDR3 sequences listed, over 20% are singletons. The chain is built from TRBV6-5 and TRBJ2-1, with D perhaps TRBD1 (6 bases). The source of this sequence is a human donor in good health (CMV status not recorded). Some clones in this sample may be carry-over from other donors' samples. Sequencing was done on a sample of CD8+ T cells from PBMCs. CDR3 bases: TGTGCCAGCAGTTACTCGGGACACGCCGGTGGTAATGAGCAGTTCTTC. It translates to CASSYSGHAGGNEQFF.